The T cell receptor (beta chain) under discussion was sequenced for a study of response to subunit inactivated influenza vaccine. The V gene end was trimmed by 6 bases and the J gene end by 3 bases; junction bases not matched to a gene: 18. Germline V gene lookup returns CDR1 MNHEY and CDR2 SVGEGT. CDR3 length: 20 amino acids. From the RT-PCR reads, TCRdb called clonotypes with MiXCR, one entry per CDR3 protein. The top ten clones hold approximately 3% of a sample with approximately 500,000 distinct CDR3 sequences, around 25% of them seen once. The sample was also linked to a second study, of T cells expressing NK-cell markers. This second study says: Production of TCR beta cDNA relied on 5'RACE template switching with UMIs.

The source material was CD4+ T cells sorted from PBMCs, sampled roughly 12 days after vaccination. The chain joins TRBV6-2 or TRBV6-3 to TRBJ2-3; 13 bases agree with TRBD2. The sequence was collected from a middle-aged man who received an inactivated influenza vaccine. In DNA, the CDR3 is TGTGCCAGCAGGCCGACTAGCGGGGGGCCATTAGGAAGGGATACAGATACGCAGTATTTT. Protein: CASRPTSGGPLGRDTDTQYF.